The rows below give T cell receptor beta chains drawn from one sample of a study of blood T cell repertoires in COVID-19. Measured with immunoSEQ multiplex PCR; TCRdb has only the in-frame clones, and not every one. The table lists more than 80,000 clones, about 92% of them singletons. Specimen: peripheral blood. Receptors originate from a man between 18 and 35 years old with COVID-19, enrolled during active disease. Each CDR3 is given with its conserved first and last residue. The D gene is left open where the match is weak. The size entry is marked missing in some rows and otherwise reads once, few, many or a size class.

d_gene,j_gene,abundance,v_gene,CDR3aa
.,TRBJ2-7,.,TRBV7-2,CASSTPGYEQYF
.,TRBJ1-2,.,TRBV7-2,CASSLEGILGYTF
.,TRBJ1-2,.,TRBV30,CAWSAGGGYTF
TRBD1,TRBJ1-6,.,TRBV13,CASRQGAGNSPLHF
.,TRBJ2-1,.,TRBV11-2,CASSFSWREANEQFF
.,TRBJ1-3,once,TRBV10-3,CANDNDRPHLTSSGNTIYF
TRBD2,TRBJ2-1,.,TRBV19,CASSTEGLSCNEQFF
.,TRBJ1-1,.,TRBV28,CASSLLGVNTEAFF
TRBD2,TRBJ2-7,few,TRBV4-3,CASSQDVTSGDYEQYF
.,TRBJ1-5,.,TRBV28,CASSFTGNQPQHF
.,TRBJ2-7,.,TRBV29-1,CSVEGDSYEQYF
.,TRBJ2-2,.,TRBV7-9,CASSLAPMNTGELFF
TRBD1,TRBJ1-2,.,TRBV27,CASTGKGAPYGYTF
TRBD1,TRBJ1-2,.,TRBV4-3,CASSQEDRAIYGYTF
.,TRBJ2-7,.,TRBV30,CAWRQRRGEQYF
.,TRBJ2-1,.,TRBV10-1,CASSETGASNEQFF
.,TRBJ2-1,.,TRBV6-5,CASRAAGSYNEQFF
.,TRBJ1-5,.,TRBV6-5,CASRRGGGDQPQHF
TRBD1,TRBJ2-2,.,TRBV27,CASSLTGLGTGELFF
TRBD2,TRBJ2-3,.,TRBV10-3,CAISEGTSGDTDTQYF
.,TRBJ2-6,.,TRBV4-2,CASSASGLSGANVLTF
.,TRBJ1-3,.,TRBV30,CAWTGGNTIYF